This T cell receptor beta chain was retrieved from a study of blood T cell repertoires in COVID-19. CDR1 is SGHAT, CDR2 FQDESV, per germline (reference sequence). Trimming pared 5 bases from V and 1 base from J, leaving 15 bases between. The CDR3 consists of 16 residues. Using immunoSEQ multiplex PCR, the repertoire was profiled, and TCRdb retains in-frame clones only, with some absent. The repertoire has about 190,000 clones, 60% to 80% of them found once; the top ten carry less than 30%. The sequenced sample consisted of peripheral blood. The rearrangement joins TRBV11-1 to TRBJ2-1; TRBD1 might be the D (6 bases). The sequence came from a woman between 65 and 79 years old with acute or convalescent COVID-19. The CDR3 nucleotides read TGTGCCAGCAGCCGAGGACAGCGAATTTCCTACAATGAGCAGTTCTTC. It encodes CASSRGQRISYNEQFF.